This T cell receptor beta chain was recovered during a study of blood T cell repertoires in COVID-19 (dated by TCRdb to about 2020). Background for the entire study: Collaborator samples came from the United States, Italy and Spain and covered acute and convalescent phases of COVID-19. A freely available public database, intended as a resource for researchers studying the immune response to SARS-CoV-2, is where the repertoires were released. Samples were obtained from the ongoing ImmuneRACE study (first 160 participants) and from some 1,200 subjects provided by 6 global collaborators. Nearly every sample came with metadata listing a de-identified subject ID, COVID-19 status, age in years and sex. The material from the prospective study consisted of cDNA or gDNA derived from T cells, B-cell-depleted T cells, or PBMCs. Deeply sampled blood TCRbeta repertoires from subjects exposed to, actively infected with, or recovered from COVID-19 were included in the dataset. HLA class I and class II types, where available, came from metadata supplied by the sample provider rather than from assay-based typing.

What the authors observed across the whole study: How much clinical and demographic metadata was included differed by source and by participant, and the metadata was provided uncurated.

The germline V gene yields SNHLY for CDR1 and FYNNEI for CDR2. The junction carries 10 bases between V and J, which are trimmed by 7 bases and 7 bases respectively. Including cysteine and phenylalanine, the CDR3 has 11 amino acids. Only the CDR3 part of the read is kept: 33 bases, read in frame from the first base. One collaborating source in Seattle enrolled patients during active infection and followed them longitudinally through the course of disease. Whole blood was collected in K2EDTA tubes by collaborating institutions according to the institutions' own protocols. For TCRbeta analysis, collaborators shipped samples as frozen whole blood, isolated PBMCs, or DNA extracted from either of those sample types. TCRbeta CDR3 regions were amplified from genomic DNA by means of the immunoSEQ Assay, a bias-controlled multiplex PCR. In the authors' own workflow: Nucleated cell counts per sample were estimated from amplification of reference gene primers within the assay. To quantify the absolute abundance of each unique TCRbeta CDR3 rearrangement, sequence reads were collapsed and filtered. For each sample, productive Simpson clonality was calculated as the square root of Simpson's diversity index across productive rearrangements. TCRdb stores this immuneACCESS table with in-frame sequences only. Part of the clones is absent; in the studies checked, under half of the shortfall reflects unresolved V genes, and no reason is known for the rest. V and J calls plus clone size are reproduced from that table; the DNA served to infer D and trimming. The sample contains just over 250,000 clones, approximately 92% of them found a single time. The ten top clones hold approximately 2.6% of the sample.

As to this clone: No cognate antigen has been identified for it. There are no base qualities to consult, and no much larger clone falls within one base.

This receptor was taken from a person in their late teens or twenties with COVID-19, enrolled during active disease. The receptor chain draws on TRBV2 and TRBJ1-1; there is no confident call for the D gene. Sequenced sample: peripheral blood. The DNA sequence is as follows: TGTGCCAGCACGCAGACTGATGAAGCTTTCTTT. Its protein is CASTQTDEAFF.